A single sample is the source of the 22 T cell receptor beta chains below, sequenced in a study of pediatric ulcerative colitis. Profiling relied on immunoSEQ multiplex PCR, and the TCRdb table lists in-frame clones only, not all of them. The sample has tens of thousands of clones; 87% are singletons. The sequenced material came from blood. The receptors were gathered from a boy younger than 18 who was a control in a study of pediatric ulcerative colitis.

V usage is TRBV28 and J usage is TRBJ1-2, with 9 bases lining up with TRBD1. Trimming removed 2 bases from V and 8 bases from J; junction bases left unmatched: 3. The CDR3 sequence is 13 residues long. The germline V gene has CDR1 MDHEN and CDR2 SYDVKM. The DNA of the CDR3 is TGTGCCAGCAGTTTAAACAGGGGGCGGGGCTACACCTTC. Translated, it gives CASSLNRGRGYTF.

The J gene is TRBJ2-7, the V gene TRBV11-3; the match to TRBD1 covers 7 bases. Per the germline V gene, CDR1 is SGHNT and CDR2 is YENEEA. V was clipped by 5 bases and J by 5 bases; unmatched bases: 9. The CDR3 is 14 amino acids. The CDR3 DNA reads as TGTGCCAGCAGCCGAGGGGGCGATTACCACGAGCAGTACTTC. Translating it yields CASSRGGDYHEQYF. Combining the CDR3 with reference TRBV11-3 and TRBJ2-7 gives the whole variable domain EAGVVQSPRYKIIEKKQPVAFWCNPISGHNTLYWYLQNLGQGPELLIRYENEEAVDDSQLPKDRFSAERLKGVDSTLKIQPAELGDSAVYLCASSRGGDYHEQYFGPGTRLTVT.

The chain is built from TRBV5-4 and TRBJ2-7; D call uncertain. Trimming removed 3 bases from V and 3 bases from J, with 4 bases in between. The CDR3 loop spans 11 amino acids. Germline loops: CDR1 SGHNT, CDR2 YYREEE (reference sequence). CDR3 sequence reads: CASSSNYEQYF. The CDR3 region has the DNA TGTGCCAGCAGCTCGAACTACGAGCAGTACTTC.

V gene TRBV4-3 combines with J gene TRBJ1-2, with D uncertain. Germline CDR1 LGHNA, CDR2 YSLEER. The CDR3 covers 15 residues. Trimming pared 1 base from V and 2 bases from J, leaving 11 bases between. CDR3 coding DNA: TGCGCCAGCAGCCAAGCATTCCAGGAGAACTATGGCTACACCTTC. It encodes CASSQAFQENYGYTF.

The chain recombines TRBV6-6 with TRBJ1-1; unclear D gene. Germline-derived CDR1 and CDR2 are MNHNY and SVGAGI (reference sequence). There are 13 residues in the CDR3. Trimming took off 8 bases at V and 3 bases at J, with 13 bases between the two ends. CDR3 amino acids: CASRHYGDTEAFF. DNA of the CDR3: TGTGCCAGCCGACATTATGGGGACACTGAAGCTTTCTTT.

This clone has a handful of counts. J is TRBJ2-2 and V is TRBV6-5; D remains unclear. This CDR3 is 12 amino acids long. CDR1 is MNHEY and CDR2 is SVGAGI in the germline V gene. The ends were cut back, 6 bases at V and 1 base at J, with 3 bases in the middle. The CDR3 DNA follows: TGTGCCAGCAGCAAGAACACCGGGGAGCTGTTTTTT. Translation: CASSKNTGELFF.

The chain couples TRBV7-9 to TRBJ1-1; D not resolved. This CDR3 is built from 14 residues. The germline gives CDR1 SEHNR, CDR2 FQNEAQ (reference sequence). The germline V and J ends were trimmed by 3 bases and 5 bases, with 13 bases remaining between them. CDR3 protein: CASSLGPDRTEAFF. For the CDR3, the DNA is TGTGCCAGCAGCTTGGGTCCAGACCGGACTGAAGCTTTCTTT.

The V and J genes are TRBV7-3 and TRBJ1-1, with 8 bases that match TRBD1. V was clipped by 0 bases and J by 4 bases; unmatched bases: 4. CDR1 is SGHTA and CDR2 is FQGTGA in the germline V gene. The CDR3 covers 15 residues. This chain's CDR3 is CASSLTGTGSTEAFF. The CDR3 nucleotides are TGTGCCAGCAGCTTAACCGGGACAGGTAGCACTGAAGCTTTCTTT.

J is TRBJ2-5 and V is TRBV5-1; possible D gene TRBD1, 5 bases. The CDR3 extends over 17 amino acids. Trimming pared 0 bases from V and 2 bases from J, leaving 17 bases between. The germline V gene has CDR1 SGHRS and CDR2 YFSETQ. CDR3: CASSLGVAGPAQETQYF. The CDR3 DNA is TGCGCCAGCAGCTTGGGGGTGGCAGGGCCAGCACAAGAGACCCAGTACTTC.

The chain is built from TRBV7-8 and TRBJ2-7; possible D gene TRBD1, 6 bases. Germline loops: CDR1 SGHVS, CDR2 FQNEAQ. Trimming removed 4 bases from V and 4 bases from J, with 11 bases in between. This CDR3 has 13 residues. In DNA form, the CDR3 reads TGTGCCAGCAGCTCGGACAGAGAATACGAGCAGTACTTC. As protein: CASSSDREYEQYF.

The V and J genes are TRBV27 and TRBJ2-7, with D possibly TRBD2 on 6 matching bases. Trimming took 5 bases from V and 2 from J, leaving 19 bases between them. Germline V gene lookup returns CDR1 MNHEY and CDR2 SMNVEV (reference sequence). The CDR3 runs to 16 residues. This CDR3 is CASSPSSGVIPYEQYF. The CDR3 nucleotides are TGTGCCAGCAGTCCATCTTCGGGGGTGATACCCTACGAGCAGTACTTC.

The CDR3 is CSVEDYPGTGKTEAFF. The CDR3, as DNA: TGCAGCGTTGAAGATTACCCCGGGACAGGGAAGACTGAAGCTTTCTTT. The chain is built from TRBV29-1 and TRBJ1-1; 9 bases line up with TRBD1. Losses at the gene ends were 0 bases for V and 5 bases for J; bases not matched to a gene: 10. The CDR3 spans 16 residues. Germline V lookup: CDR1 SQVTM, CDR2 ANQGSEA. The whole variable domain, filled in from reference TRBV29-1 and TRBJ1-1, reads SAVISQKPSRDICQRGTSLTIQCQVDSQVTMMFWYRQQPGQSLTLIATANQGSEATYESGFVIDKFPISRPNLTFSTLTVSNMSPEDSSIYLCSVEDYPGTGKTEAFFGQGTRLTVV.

V gene TRBV11-2 combines with J gene TRBJ2-7, with 9 bases identical to TRBD2. J was trimmed by 1 base and V by 5 bases; bases with no gene match: 12. The CDR3 covers 17 residues. The germline gives CDR1 SGHAT, CDR2 FQNNGV. The CDR3 DNA sequence: TGTGCCAGCAGCCCAATGCGGGGCGGGGGGGCGTCCTACGAGCAGTACTTC. Residues: CASSPMRGGGASYEQYF.

The J gene is TRBJ2-7, the V gene TRBV18; tentative D call: TRBD1 (6 bases). Trimming cost V 3 bases and J 3 bases, with 12 bases left between them. CDR1 is KGHSH, CDR2 LQKENI, per germline. The CDR3 consists of 14 residues. CDR3 in DNA: TGTGCCAGCTCACCGGAAGGGGGTAGCTACGAGCAGTACTTC. Residues: CASSPEGGSYEQYF.

The chain combines TRBV28 with TRBJ1-1, with a tentative D call TRBD1 (5 bases). CDR1 is MDHEN, CDR2 SYDVKM, per germline. Trimming removed 3 bases from V and 3 bases from J, with 5 bases in between. The CDR3 covers 12 residues. The CDR3 DNA reads TGTGCCAGCAGTTTGGGGGACACTGAAGCTTTCTTT. This encodes CASSLGDTEAFF.

V gene TRBV10-2 combines with J gene TRBJ2-7; a weak D match, TRBD1 (7 bases). V was pared by 6 bases and J by 3 bases, with 30 bases between. CDR3 length: 19 residues. CDR1 is WSHSY, CDR2 SAAADI, per germline. CDR3 sequence reads: CASSALQGTPRRPYYEQYF. In DNA, the CDR3 is TGCGCCAGCAGCGCTTTACAGGGGACTCCCCGACGACCTTACTACGAGCAGTACTTC.

The J gene is TRBJ2-3, the V gene TRBV23-1; D remains ambiguous. TRBV23-1 is classed as an ORF, of uncertain function. Between the trimmed V and J ends, which lost 4 bases and 0 bases, there was a span of 5 bases. The length of the CDR3 is 13 residues. For the CDR3, the DNA is TGCGCCAGCAGTCGGGTCAGCACAGATACGCAGTATTTT. This sequence encodes CASSRVSTDTQYF.

This clone was counted between two and nine times. This chain uses TRBV7-2 with TRBJ1-5; tentatively, D is TRBD1 (5 bases). The V gene lost 2 bases and the J gene lost 1 base, with 9 bases spanning the gap. CDR3 length: 15 residues. Germline lookup yields CDR1 SGHTA and CDR2 FQGNSA. CDR3: CASSLLGLSNQPQHF. For the CDR3, the DNA is TGTGCCAGCAGCTTACTGGGACTGAGCAATCAGCCCCAGCATTTT. Full variable domain (remainder filled in from reference TRBV7-2 and TRBJ1-5): GAGVSQSPSNKVTEKGKDVELRCDPISGHTALYWYRQSLGQGLEFLIYFQGNSAPDKSGLPSDRFSAERTGGSVSTLTIQRTQQEDSAVYLCASSLLGLSNQPQHFGDGTRLSIL.

The chain recombines TRBV11-2 with TRBJ2-7; TRBD2 matches 7 bases. The trim removed 3 bases at V and 3 bases at J, leaving 8 bases unmatched. The CDR3 extends over 15 amino acids. The germline V gene has CDR1 SGHAT and CDR2 FQNNGV. The chain's CDR3 is CASSFTLAESYEQYF. The CDR3 DNA reads TGTGCCAGCAGCTTTACTCTAGCGGAAAGCTACGAGCAGTACTTC.

The chain uses TRBV9 and TRBJ1-3; D not resolved. This CDR3 region has 17 residues. V lost 0 bases and J lost 0, with 13 bases in between. Germline V CDR1 and CDR2: SGDLS, YYNGEE. The CDR3 loop reads CASSVGRDARSGNTIYF. CDR3 sequence (DNA): TGTGCCAGCAGCGTAGGTCGTGACGCCCGCTCTGGAAACACCATATATTTT.

The chain combines TRBV19 with TRBJ2-7; 7 bases map to TRBD1. Germline values: CDR1 LNHDA, CDR2 SQIVND (reference sequence). This CDR3 comprises 15 residues. V lost 5 bases to trimming and J lost 3 bases; unmatched junction nucleotides: 10. The CDR3 nucleotides read TGTGCCAGTAGTCTGAACAGGGGCCTTCACTACGAGCAGTACTTC. This sequence encodes CASSLNRGLHYEQYF.

This clone was seen only once. The rearrangement joins TRBV2 to TRBJ1-1; D remains unclear. Germline-derived CDR1 and CDR2 are SNHLY and FYNNEI. The V and J ends lost 4 bases and 5 bases respectively, with 11 bases between them. This CDR3 is built from 13 residues. DNA of the CDR3: TGTGCCAGCAGTGCCAGTCCGGAGACTGAAGCTTTCTTT. Its translation: CASSASPETEAFF. The entire variable domain, with the rest obtained from reference TRBV2 and TRBJ1-1, is as follows: EPEVTQTPSHQVTQMGQEVILRCVPISNHLYFYWYRQILGQKVEFLVSFYNNEISEKSEIFDDQFSVERPDGSNFTLKIRSTKLEDSAMYFCASSASPETEAFFGQGTRLTVV.